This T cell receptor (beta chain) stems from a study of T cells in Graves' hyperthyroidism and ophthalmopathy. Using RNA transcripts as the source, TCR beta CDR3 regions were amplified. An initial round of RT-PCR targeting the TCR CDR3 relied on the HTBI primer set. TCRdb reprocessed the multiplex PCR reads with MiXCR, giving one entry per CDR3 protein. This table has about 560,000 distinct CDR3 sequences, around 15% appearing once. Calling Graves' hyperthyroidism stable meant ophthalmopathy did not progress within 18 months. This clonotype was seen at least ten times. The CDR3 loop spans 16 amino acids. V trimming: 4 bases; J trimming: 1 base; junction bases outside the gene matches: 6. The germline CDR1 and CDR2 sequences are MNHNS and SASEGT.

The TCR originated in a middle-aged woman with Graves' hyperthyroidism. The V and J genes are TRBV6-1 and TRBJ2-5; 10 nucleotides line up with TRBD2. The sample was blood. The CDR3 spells CASSATLAGVQETQYF. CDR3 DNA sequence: TGTGCCAGCAGTGCCACCCTAGCGGGAGTCCAAGAGACCCAGTACTTC.